The 28 T cell receptor beta chains listed next were all sequenced from one sample in a study of CXCR3-negative and CXCR3-positive naive CD8 T cells. The authors prepared UMI-labeled TRB cDNA libraries by 5' RACE. Following a re-call of the 5' RACE reads, TCRdb has one entry per CDR3 protein and lacks DNA. This sample carries some 61,000 distinct CDR3 sequences, with approximately 4.5% going to the ten biggest clones. Sequenced material: naive CXCR3- CD8+ T cells from blood. Documented subset: CD45RO-CCR7+CD27+CD95- naive CD8+ T cells lacking CXCR3 (TNR3-). Receptors were obtained from a human donor in good health. Some clones in this sample may be carry-over from other donors' samples.

This sequence joins TRBV6-6 and TRBJ1-2; TCRdb proposes TRBD1, but this gene call is untestable without DNA. This CDR3 has 13 residues. CDR1 is MNHNY and CDR2 is SVGAGI in the germline V gene (reference sequence). This CDR3 is CASSYLNTGTDTF.

V gene TRBV27 combines with J gene TRBJ1-1; TCRdb proposes TRBD1, but this gene call is untestable without DNA. This CDR3 spans 13 amino acids. Germline values: CDR1 MNHEY, CDR2 SMNVEV (reference sequence). The CDR3 loop is CASSWGAHTEAFF.

This rearrangement joins TRBV6-6 to TRBJ1-2; without DNA, the TCRdb call of TRBD1 cannot be checked. CDR3 length equals 17 residues. Germline V gene data show CDR1 as MNHNY and CDR2 as SVGAGI (reference sequence). The CDR3: CASSQGDSLTPNYGYTF.

This sequence joins TRBV21-1 and TRBJ2-3. TRBV21-1 is a documented pseudogene. The CDR3 runs to 14 residues. The CDR3: CASSKVRTAQTQYF.

V is TRBV10-3 and J is TRBJ2-7; TCRdb lists TRBD1, though no DNA is available to test this call. The CDR3 has 16 amino acids. Per the germline V gene, CDR1 is ENHRY and CDR2 is SYGVKD. The CDR3 loop is CAISAPQNAGGHEQYF.

The chain uses TRBV29-1 and TRBJ2-3. The CDR3 covers 12 residues. Germline CDR1 reads SQVTM; CDR2 reads ANQGSEA. The CDR3 loop reads CSVDLHTDTQYF.

The chain couples TRBV3-2 to TRBJ2-7; the TCRdb D gene call, TRBD1, has no DNA to confirm it. TRBV3-2 is listed as a pseudogene. This CDR3 spans 13 amino acids. CDR3 sequence reads: CATPGTGDYEQYF.

The rearrangement links TRBV25-1 to TRBJ2-2; TCRdb reports TRBD1, a call that lacks DNA to check it against. The CDR3 extends over 13 amino acids. Germline values: CDR1 MGHDK, CDR2 SYGVNS. This CDR3 is CATLTKLTGELFF. Complete variable domain (other parts from reference TRBV25-1 and TRBJ2-2): EADIYQTPRYLVIGTGKKITLECSQTMGHDKMYWYQQDPGMELHLIHYSYGVNSTEKGDLSSESTVSRIRTEHFPLTLESARPSHTSQYLCATLTKLTGELFFGEGSRLTVL.

The chain has TRBV5-1 and TRBJ2-2; there is no DNA to check the TCRdb D call of TRBD1. The germline CDR1 and CDR2 sequences are SGHRS and YFSETQ. The CDR3 has 15 residues. The CDR3 reads CASSLGRGPTGELFF. The variable domain in full, with the rest retrieved from reference TRBV5-1 and TRBJ2-2, is KAGVTQTPRYLIKTRGQQVTLSCSPISGHRSVSWYQQTPGQGLQFLFEYFSETQRNKGNFPGRFSGRQFSNSRSEMNVSTLELGDSALYLCASSLGRGPTGELFFGEGSRLTVL.

The J gene is TRBJ1-5, the V gene TRBV5-5. CDR3 size: 14 residues. CDR1 SGHKS and CDR2 YYEKEE come from the germline V gene (reference sequence). CDR3 amino acids: CASSLWSSNQPQHF.

V and J are TRBV6-2 or TRBV6-3 and TRBJ2-7; TCRdb picks TRBD1, but there is no DNA to check that call. Per germline, CDR1 MNHEY and CDR2 SVGEGT. This CDR3 spans 16 amino acids. The chain's CDR3 is CASSSAPGTSIYEQYF.

The CDR3 here is CASSLIYSEAFF. This chain uses TRBV7-9 with TRBJ1-1. The CDR3 contains 12 residues. Germline V gene data show CDR1 as SEHNR and CDR2 as FQNEAQ (reference sequence).

The chain carries TRBV23-1 and TRBJ2-1; TCRdb's D gene call, TRBD2, goes unchecked for lack of DNA. TRBV23-1 has ORF status, its function being uncertain. This CDR3 has 18 amino acids. This chain's CDR3 is CASSRSNKAGVSYNEQFF.

The genes are TRBV28 and TRBJ2-7; without DNA, the TCRdb call of TRBD1 cannot be checked. The CDR3 has 15 amino acids. Germline V gives CDR1 MDHEN, CDR2 SYDVKM. This CDR3 reads CASSPRTGVFKGQYF. Supplemented by reference TRBV28 and TRBJ2-7, the full variable domain reads DVKVTQSSRYLVKRTGEKVFLECVQDMDHENMFWYRQDPGLGLRLIYFSYDVKMKEKGDIPEGYSVSREKKERFSLILESASTNQTSMYLCASSPRTGVFKGQYFGPGTRLTVT.

The chain couples TRBV21-1 to TRBJ2-3; as DNA is missing, the TRBD1 call by TCRdb cannot be tested. TRBV21-1 is designated a pseudogene. The CDR3 has 18 residues. CDR3 amino acids: CASSKTALEGAVTDTQYF.

The J gene is TRBJ2-1, the V gene TRBV6-5; TCRdb's assignment of TRBD1 cannot be checked, as there is no DNA. The CDR3 consists of 18 residues. CDR1 is MNHEY, CDR2 SVGAGI, per germline. This chain's CDR3 is CAPLLGSGGESSYNEQFF.

The genes are TRBV7-3 and TRBJ2-3; TCRdb selects TRBD2, and the lack of DNA leaves this call unchecked. The germline gives CDR1 SGHTA, CDR2 FQGTGA. CDR3 length: 15 amino acids. The CDR3 region is CASSWAGSSTDTQYF.

This rearrangement joins TRBV4-3 to TRBJ2-7; the TRBD1 assignment by TCRdb is unverifiable without DNA. This CDR3 has 16 amino acids. Germline CDR1 reads LGHNA; CDR2 reads YSLEER. The CDR3 loop reads CASSQDRGQGLSEQYF.

V and J are TRBV27 and TRBJ2-7; with no DNA, the TCRdb D assignment of TRBD1 cannot be verified. This CDR3 has 13 residues. Germline CDR1 MNHEY, CDR2 SMNVEV (reference sequence). CDR3 loop: CASSRTVAYEQYF.

CDR3 protein: CASFPSSSGRAHEQFF. The chain has TRBV11-2 and TRBJ2-1; TCRdb names TRBD2, which stays unverified in the absence of DNA. Germline CDR1 reads SGHAT; CDR2 reads FQNNGV. The CDR3 has 16 amino acids.

The chain joins TRBV10-3 to TRBJ1-2; TCRdb designates TRBD1, a call that cannot be tested without DNA. Germline V gives CDR1 ENHRY, CDR2 SYGVKD. This CDR3 is 12 amino acids long. The CDR3 here is CAITGGQNGYTF.

The chain carries TRBV9 and TRBJ2-1. This CDR3 spans 12 amino acids. Germline CDR1 SGDLS, CDR2 YYNGEE. This CDR3 is CASSGTYNEQFF.

The gene calls are TRBV10-3 and TRBJ1-3. The CDR3 runs to 20 residues. CDR1 and CDR2 from the germline V gene are ENHRY and SYGVKD. The CDR3 reads CAISESLKERRGSSGNTIYF.

This chain uses TRBV6-4 with TRBJ2-1; TCRdb returns TRBD2, unconfirmable since there is no DNA. CDR3 length equals 16 residues. Germline assignment: CDR1 MRHNA and CDR2 SNTAGT. CDR3 protein: CASSDSAAGSYNEQFF.

The chain has TRBV7-7 and TRBJ2-3; TCRdb calls TRBD2, which cannot be checked without DNA. The CDR3 sequence is 17 residues long. CDR1 SSHAT and CDR2 FNYEAQ come from the germline V gene (reference sequence). The CDR3: CASSLALGAGGTDTQYF.

This sequence joins TRBV7-9 and TRBJ1-2; TCRdb proposes TRBD1, but this gene call is untestable without DNA. The CDR3 spans 20 residues. Germline loops: CDR1 SEHNR, CDR2 FQNEAQ (reference sequence). CDR3 sequence reads: CASSPSFGTSSSSFSYGYTF.

The chain couples TRBV6-2 or TRBV6-3 to TRBJ2-7; checking the TCRdb D call of TRBD1 is not possible without DNA. Germline V gene lookup returns CDR1 MNHEY and CDR2 SVGEGT. This CDR3 has 15 residues. CDR3 residues: CASTTGAGHSYEQYF.

The V and J genes are TRBV29-1 and TRBJ1-1; absent DNA, TCRdb's TRBD1 call cannot be checked. The CDR3 totals 14 residues. From germline, CDR1 is SQVTM and CDR2 ANQGSEA. The CDR3 spells CSVEGATGDTEAFF.